This is a list of T cell receptor beta chains from one sample in a study of vaccination effects on CD4 cells after COVID-19. Their specific antigens are unknown. Using immunoSEQ multiplex PCR, the repertoire was profiled, and TCRdb retains in-frame clones only, with some absent. The sample lists roughly 35,000 clones; less than 80% were seen once. Source: CD4+ T cells from PBMCs cultured with HCoV-OC43 spike peptides, taken before COVID-19 vaccination. The receptor set was obtained from a human donor who received a COVID-19 vaccine. Both conserved end residues are part of each CDR3. The order of the fields is J gene, V gene, D gene, clone size, CDR3 protein, CDR3 DNA. D genes are given only for firm matches. The size field is filled for only some rows; it gives once, few, many or a size class.

J gene: TRBJ1-3
V gene: TRBV11-2
D gene: NA
clone size: NA
CDR3 protein: CASSLYPPDRPGNTIYF
CDR3 DNA: TGTGCCAGCAGCTTATATCCCCCGGACAGACCTGGAAACACCATATATTTT

J gene: TRBJ1-5
V gene: TRBV5-1
D gene: TRBD1
clone size: NA
CDR3 protein: CASSLGQGTQPQHF
CDR3 DNA: TGCGCCAGCAGCTTGGGACAGGGCACTCAGCCCCAGCATTTT

J gene: TRBJ1-1
V gene: TRBV7-9
D gene: NA
clone size: few
CDR3 protein: CASSLVVGSREAFF
CDR3 DNA: TGTGCCAGCAGCTTAGTAGTCGGTTCCCGCGAAGCTTTCTTT

J gene: TRBJ2-3
V gene: TRBV9
D gene: TRBD2
clone size: NA
CDR3 protein: CASSVAGGPVDTQYF
CDR3 DNA: TGTGCCAGCAGCGTGGCGGGGGGGCCCGTGGATACGCAGTATTTT

J gene: TRBJ1-3
V gene: TRBV10-3
D gene: TRBD1
clone size: NA
CDR3 protein: CAISEWTGTSGNTIYF
CDR3 DNA: TGTGCCATCAGTGAGTGGACAGGTACTTCTGGAAACACCATATATTTT

J gene: TRBJ2-5
V gene: TRBV3-1/TRBV3-2
D gene: TRBD2
clone size: NA
CDR3 protein: CASSQVGGRQTQYF
CDR3 DNA: TGTGCCAGCAGCCAAGTCGGGGGGAGGCAGACCCAGTACTTC

J gene: TRBJ1-3
V gene: TRBV9
D gene: NA
clone size: few
CDR3 protein: CASSRGDTIYF
CDR3 DNA: TGTGCCAGCAGCAGGGGGGACACCATATATTTT

J gene: TRBJ1-1
V gene: TRBV18
D gene: NA
clone size: NA
CDR3 protein: CASSPSDTRGAFF
CDR3 DNA: TGTGCCAGCTCACCATCCGACACCCGAGGAGCTTTCTTT

J gene: TRBJ2-7
V gene: TRBV19
D gene: TRBD1
clone size: NA
CDR3 protein: CASSIGQGAYEQYF
CDR3 DNA: TGTGCCAGTAGTATTGGGCAGGGGGCCTACGAGCAGTACTTC

J gene: TRBJ2-7
V gene: TRBV12-5
D gene: NA
clone size: NA
CDR3 protein: CASGRGHFYEQYF
CDR3 DNA: TGTGCTAGTGGTCGGGGACATTTCTACGAGCAGTACTTC

J gene: TRBJ1-2
V gene: TRBV19
D gene: TRBD1
clone size: few
CDR3 protein: CASTIRLSPGTGGDYTF
CDR3 DNA: TGTGCCAGTACCATCCGATTGTCCCCCGGGACAGGGGGCGACTACACCTTC

J gene: TRBJ1-1
V gene: TRBV5-4
D gene: TRBD1
clone size: few
CDR3 protein: CASTPDRTNEAFF
CDR3 DNA: TGTGCCAGCACCCCGGACAGGACCAATGAAGCTTTCTTT

J gene: TRBJ2-1
V gene: TRBV30
D gene: TRBD2
clone size: NA
CDR3 protein: CAWSVIWTSGRTHEQFF
CDR3 DNA: TGTGCCTGGAGTGTAATCTGGACTAGCGGGAGGACCCATGAGCAGTTCTTC

J gene: TRBJ1-6
V gene: TRBV7-8
D gene: NA
clone size: few
CDR3 protein: CASTKGSYNSPLHF
CDR3 DNA: TGTGCCAGCACCAAGGGATCCTATAATTCACCCCTCCACTTT